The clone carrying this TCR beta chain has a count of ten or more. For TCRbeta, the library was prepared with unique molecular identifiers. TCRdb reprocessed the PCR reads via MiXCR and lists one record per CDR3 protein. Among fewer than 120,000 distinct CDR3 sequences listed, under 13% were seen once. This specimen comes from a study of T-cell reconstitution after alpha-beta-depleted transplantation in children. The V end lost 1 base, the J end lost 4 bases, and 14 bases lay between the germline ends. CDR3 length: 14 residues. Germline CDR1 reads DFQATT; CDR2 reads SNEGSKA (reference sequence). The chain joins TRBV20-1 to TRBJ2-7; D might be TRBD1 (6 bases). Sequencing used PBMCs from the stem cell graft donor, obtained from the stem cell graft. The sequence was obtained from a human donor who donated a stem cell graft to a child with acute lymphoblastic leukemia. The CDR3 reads CSARGQQGGYEQYF. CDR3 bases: TGCAGTGCTAGAGGCCAGCAAGGGGGTTACGAGCAGTACTTC.